This TCR beta chain was observed in a study of T cells in Graves' hyperthyroidism and ophthalmopathy. This clonotype was detected ten times or more. Per germline, CDR1 LNHNV and CDR2 YYDKDF (reference sequence). V lost 8 bases and J lost 0, with 14 bases in between. The CDR3 runs to 16 residues. RNA transcripts were the template for amplifying TCR beta CDR3 regions. A first-round RT-PCR of the TCR CDR3 used the HTBI primer set. In TCRdb, the multiplex PCR reads were re-called with MiXCR into one record per CDR3 protein. The table includes a few hundred thousand distinct CDR3 sequences, about 45% detected once.

Source material: peripheral blood or thyroid tissue (not recorded which). The receptor was derived from an adult woman with Graves' disease, either hyperthyroidism or ophthalmopathy (not recorded which). V gene TRBV15 combines with J gene TRBJ2-6, with D hard to call. The CDR3 coding sequence is TGTGCCACCTCCCCAACGAGAAACTCTGGGGCCAACGTCCTGACTTTC. This sequence encodes CATSPTRNSGANVLTF.